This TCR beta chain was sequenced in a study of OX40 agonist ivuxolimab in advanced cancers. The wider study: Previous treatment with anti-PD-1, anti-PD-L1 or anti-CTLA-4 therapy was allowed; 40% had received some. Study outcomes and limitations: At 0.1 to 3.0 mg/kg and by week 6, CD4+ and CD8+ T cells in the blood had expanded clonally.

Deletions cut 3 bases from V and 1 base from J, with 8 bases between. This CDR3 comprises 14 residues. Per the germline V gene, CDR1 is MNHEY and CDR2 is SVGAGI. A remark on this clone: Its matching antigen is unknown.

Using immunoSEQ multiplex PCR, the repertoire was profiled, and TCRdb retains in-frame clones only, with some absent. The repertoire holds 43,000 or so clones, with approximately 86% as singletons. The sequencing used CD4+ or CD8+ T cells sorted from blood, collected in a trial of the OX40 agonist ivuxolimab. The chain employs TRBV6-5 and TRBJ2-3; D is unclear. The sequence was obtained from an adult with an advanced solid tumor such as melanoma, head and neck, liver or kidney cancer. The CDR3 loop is CASSYFKGTDTQYF. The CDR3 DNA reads TGTGCCAGCAGTTATTTTAAGGGCACAGATACGCAGTATTTT.